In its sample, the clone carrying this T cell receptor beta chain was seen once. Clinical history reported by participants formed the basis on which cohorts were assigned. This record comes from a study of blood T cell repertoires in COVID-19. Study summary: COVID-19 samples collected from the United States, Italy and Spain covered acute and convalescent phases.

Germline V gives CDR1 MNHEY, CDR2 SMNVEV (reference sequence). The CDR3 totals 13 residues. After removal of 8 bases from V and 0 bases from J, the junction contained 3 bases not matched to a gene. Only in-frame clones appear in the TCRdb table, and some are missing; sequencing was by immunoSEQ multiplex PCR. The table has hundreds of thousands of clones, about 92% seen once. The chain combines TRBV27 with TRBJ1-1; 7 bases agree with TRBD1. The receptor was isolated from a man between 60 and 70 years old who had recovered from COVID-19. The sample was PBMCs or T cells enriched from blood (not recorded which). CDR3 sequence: CASWDRMNTEAFF. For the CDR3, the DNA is TGTGCCAGCTGGGACAGAATGAACACTGAAGCTTTCTTT.